The clone carrying this T cell receptor beta chain has a handful of counts. Time point reported: late/post reinfection, 12 to 24 weeks after detection. The sorted cells went straight to TCR sequencing with no prior in vitro expansion. This CDR3 has 13 amino acids. Germline CDR1 reads SGHNT; CDR2 reads YYREEE (reference sequence). Trimming took 2 bases from V and 2 from J, leaving 7 bases between them. These data come from a study of memory CD8 T cells in hepatitis C reinfection. Study information: Between 12 and 24 weeks after reinfection detection, late samples were drawn.

The repertoire was sequenced with immunoSEQ multiplex PCR; TCRdb's copy has only in-frame clones and lacks some. The repertoire holds around 4,800 clones, with approximately 86% as singletons. J is TRBJ1-1 and V is TRBV5-4; D possibly corresponds to TRBD1 (6 bases). Sequencing was carried out using naive CD8+ T cells sorted from blood. The origin of this receptor is a man in his fifties with hepatitis C virus infection. CDR3 nucleotide sequence: TGTGCCAGCAGCTTACAGGGTAACACTGAAGCTTTCTTT. Its protein is CASSLQGNTEAFF.